This section outlines one T cell receptor (beta chain) sequence together with its context. Its antigen is not known. These data originate in a study of PD-1 blockade in classical Hodgkin lymphoma. Trimming removed 0 bases at V and 2 bases at J, with 12 bases between. This CDR3 comprises 16 residues. From germline, CDR1 is KGHSH and CDR2 LQKENI. The time point is: newly diagnosed, previously untreated cHL patient sample. Magnetic negative selection was used to purify CD4+ T cells from thawed PBMCs. Whole-study findings and limits: Newly diagnosed patients had baseline TCR diversity that was reportedly lower than that of healthy donors.

The table came from immunoSEQ multiplex PCR; TCRdb's copy has only in-frame clones and leaves some out. The data hold approximately 25,000 clones, with about 89% observed a single time. What was sequenced was CD4+ T cells from blood. This receptor was taken from a human donor with classical Hodgkin lymphoma. The chain uses TRBV18 and TRBJ2-3, with TRBD1 as a possible D gene (6 bases). CDR3: CASSPPTRQDTDTQYF. CDR3 DNA sequence: TGTGCCAGCTCACCACCTACCAGACAGGACACAGATACGCAGTATTTT.